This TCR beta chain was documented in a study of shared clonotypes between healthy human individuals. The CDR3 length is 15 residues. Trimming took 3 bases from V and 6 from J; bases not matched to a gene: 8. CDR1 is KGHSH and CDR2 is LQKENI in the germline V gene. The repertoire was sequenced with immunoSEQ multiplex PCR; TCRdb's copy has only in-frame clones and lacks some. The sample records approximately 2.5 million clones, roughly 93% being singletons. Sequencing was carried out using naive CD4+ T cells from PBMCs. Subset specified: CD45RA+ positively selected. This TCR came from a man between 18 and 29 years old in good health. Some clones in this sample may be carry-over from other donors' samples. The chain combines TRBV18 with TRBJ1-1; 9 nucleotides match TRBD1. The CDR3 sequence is CASSPQGQGNSEAFF. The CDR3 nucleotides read TGTGCCAGCTCACCGCAGGGACAGGGTAACTCTGAAGCTTTCTTT.